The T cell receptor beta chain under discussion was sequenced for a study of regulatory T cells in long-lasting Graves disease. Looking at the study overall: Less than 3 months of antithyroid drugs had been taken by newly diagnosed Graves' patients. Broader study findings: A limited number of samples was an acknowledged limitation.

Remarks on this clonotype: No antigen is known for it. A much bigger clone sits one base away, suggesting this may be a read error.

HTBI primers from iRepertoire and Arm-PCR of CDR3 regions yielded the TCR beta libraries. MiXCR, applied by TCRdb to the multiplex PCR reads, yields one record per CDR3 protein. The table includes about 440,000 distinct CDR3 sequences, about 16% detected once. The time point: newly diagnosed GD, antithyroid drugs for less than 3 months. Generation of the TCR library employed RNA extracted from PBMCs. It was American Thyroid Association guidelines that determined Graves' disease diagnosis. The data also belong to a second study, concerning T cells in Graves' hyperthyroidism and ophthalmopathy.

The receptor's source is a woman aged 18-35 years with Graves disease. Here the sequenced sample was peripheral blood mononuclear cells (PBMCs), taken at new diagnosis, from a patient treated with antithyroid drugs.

The CDR3 DNA sequence: TGTGCCAGCAGTAGACTAGCGGGTGATGACACAGATACGCAGTATTTT. Residues: CASSRLAGDDTDTQYF. The chain carries TRBV12-3 or TRBV12-4 and TRBJ2-3; 10 bases are shared with TRBD2. This CDR3 comprises 16 residues. Germline trimming cut 5 bases from V and 2 bases from J; bases unmatched to any gene: 7.